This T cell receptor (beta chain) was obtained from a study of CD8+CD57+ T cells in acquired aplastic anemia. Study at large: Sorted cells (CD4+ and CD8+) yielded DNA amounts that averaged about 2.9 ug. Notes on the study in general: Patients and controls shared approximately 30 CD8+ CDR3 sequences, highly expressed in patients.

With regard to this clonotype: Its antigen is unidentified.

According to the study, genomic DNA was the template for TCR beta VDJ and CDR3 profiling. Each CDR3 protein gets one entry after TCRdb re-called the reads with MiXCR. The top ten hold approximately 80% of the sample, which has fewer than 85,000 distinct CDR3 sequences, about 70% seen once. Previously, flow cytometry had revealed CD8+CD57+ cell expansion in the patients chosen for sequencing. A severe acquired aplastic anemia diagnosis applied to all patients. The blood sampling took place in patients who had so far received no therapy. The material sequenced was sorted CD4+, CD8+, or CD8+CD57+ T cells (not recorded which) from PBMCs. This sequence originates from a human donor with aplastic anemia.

In DNA form, the CDR3 reads TGTGCCAGCAGTACCGGGAACCTGGGTCAGCCCCAGCATTTT. It specifies CASSTGNLGQPQHF. This chain connects TRBV6-2 or TRBV6-3 to TRBJ1-5, with D hard to call. The CDR3 runs to 14 residues. Germline V CDR1 and CDR2: MNHEY, SVGEGT. V gave up 5 bases and J gave up 6 bases, with 14 bases separating them.